What follows are 26 T cell receptor beta chains derived from one specimen sequenced in a study of shared clonotypes between healthy human individuals. The method was immunoSEQ multiplex PCR; TCRdb's version includes in-frame clones alone and lacks a portion of them. Of 2 million to 3 million clones listed, 90% to 95% are singletons. The sample taken for sequencing was naive CD4+ T cells sorted from blood. Described subset: CD45RA+ positively selected. These receptors were taken from a man between 18 and 35 years old in good health.

The rearrangement uses TRBV7-9 and TRBJ1-2; 7 bases line up with TRBD1. Unmatched junction bases numbered 5, after V lost 3 bases and J lost 1 base. This CDR3 has 15 amino acids. CDR1 is SEHNR, CDR2 FQNEAQ, per germline (reference sequence). The CDR3 nucleotides are TGTGCCAGCAGCTTTTTGGGACAGATTAACTATGGCTACACCTTC. Amino acid sequence: CASSFLGQINYGYTF.

The CDR3 region has the DNA TGTGCCAGCGGTGGACAGGGCCTAGCGTTTCCCTACGAGCAGTACTTC. It codes for CASGGQGLAFPYEQYF. The chain couples TRBV28 to TRBJ2-7, with TRBD1 matching over 8 bases. Germline loops: CDR1 MDHEN, CDR2 SYDVKM. Losses at the gene ends were 8 bases for V and 2 bases for J; bases not matched to a gene: 14. This CDR3 region has 16 residues.

V usage is TRBV6-6 and J usage is TRBJ1-3, with a tentative D call TRBD1 (6 bases). Trimming left V 9 bases short and J 4 bases short, with 13 bases between. Germline CDR1 MNHNY, CDR2 SVGAGI (reference sequence). The CDR3 covers 13 residues. The CDR3 DNA is TGTGCCAGTACTAGGGGGGACGGAAACACCATATATTTT. This encodes CASTRGDGNTIYF.

A remark on this clone: This specimen includes other DNA sequences encoding the same CDR3. This chain's CDR3 is CASSATGTSYEQYF. The CDR3 DNA follows: TGTGCCAGTAGTGCGACAGGGACCTCCTACGAGCAGTACTTC. The V and J genes are TRBV19 and TRBJ2-7; 7 bases line up with TRBD1. The CDR3 runs to 14 residues. CDR1 and CDR2 (germline): LNHDA, SQIVND (reference sequence). Trimming removed 5 bases from V and 0 bases from J; junction bases left unmatched: 4. The full variable domain, in which reference TRBV19 and TRBJ2-7 provide the parts outside the CDR3, is DGGITQSPKYLFRKEGQNVTLSCEQNLNHDAMYWYRQDPGQGLRLIYYSQIVNDFQKGDIAEGYSVSREKKESFPLTVTSAQKNPTAFYLCASSATGTSYEQYFGPGTRLTVT.

The chain uses TRBV19 and TRBJ2-1; D unresolved. Trimming cost V 6 bases and J 7 bases, with 13 bases left between them. The CDR3 length is 13 residues. CDR1 LNHDA and CDR2 SQIVND come from the germline V gene (reference sequence). CDR3 in amino acids: CASRRTAGNEQFF. Written as DNA, the CDR3 is TGTGCCAGTAGGCGGACGGCCGGGAATGAGCAGTTCTTC.

The chain employs TRBV6-1 and TRBJ1-6, with 9 nucleotides matching TRBD1. Trimming at V came to 3 bases and at J to 0 bases, leaving 12 bases not matched to a gene. The CDR3 sequence is 20 residues long. Germline CDR1 is MNHNS and CDR2 is SASEGT. The CDR3 loop is CASSERSPGQGFSYNSPLHF. Written as DNA, the CDR3 is TGTGCCAGCAGTGAGAGGAGTCCGGGACAGGGTTTCTCCTATAATTCACCCCTCCACTTT.

The chain employs TRBV10-3 and TRBJ2-4; D is perhaps TRBD1 or TRBD2 (6 bases each). CDR3 length equals 14 residues. Per the germline V gene, CDR1 is ENHRY and CDR2 is SYGVKD. Deletions cut 4 bases from V and 8 bases from J, with 15 bases between. CDR3 in DNA: TGTGCCATCAGTGGGTCAACGGGGGCGGACATTCAGTACTTC. This gives the protein CAISGSTGADIQYF.

J is TRBJ2-2 and V is TRBV19; D perhaps matches TRBD2 (6 bases). This CDR3 has 16 residues. Trimming pared 3 bases from V and 2 bases from J, leaving 13 bases between. CDR1 is LNHDA, CDR2 SQIVND, per germline (reference sequence). The CDR3: CASSILSGLNTGELFF. The CDR3 DNA follows: TGTGCCAGTAGTATTTTATCAGGACTAAACACCGGGGAGCTGTTTTTT.

V gene TRBV2 combines with J gene TRBJ1-1; D not certain. Germline lookup yields CDR1 SNHLY and CDR2 FYNNEI. V was trimmed by 4 bases and J by 0 bases, leaving 6 bases between them. The CDR3 covers 13 residues. CDR3 bases: TGTGCCAGCAGTGCTTTCGTGAACACTGAAGCTTTCTTT. Translated: CASSAFVNTEAFF.

Only a few counts were recorded for this clone. The rearrangement uses TRBV7-9 and TRBJ2-7; a possible D gene is TRBD1 (6 bases). Germline values: CDR1 SEHNR, CDR2 FQNEAQ (reference sequence). The CDR3 spans 14 residues. V was clipped by 8 bases and J by 3 bases, with 17 bases between them. The CDR3 DNA reads TGTGCCAGCCGGTCCGGGACAACGAACTACGAGCAGTACTTC. Protein: CASRSGTTNYEQYF. The whole variable domain, filled in from reference TRBV7-9 and TRBJ2-7, reads DTGVSQNPRHKITKRGQNVTFRCDPISEHNRLYWYRQTLGQGPEFLTYFQNEAQLEKSRLLSDRFSAERPKGSFSTLEIQRTEQGDSAMYLCASRSGTTNYEQYFGPGTRLTVT.

This clone occurred once. This chain joins TRBV5-5 and TRBJ2-1, with TRBD1 identical over 10 bases. V trimming: 3 bases; J trimming: 9 bases; junction bases outside the gene matches: 6. The CDR3 is 14 residues long. In germline, CDR1 is SGHKS, CDR2 YYEKEE (reference sequence). The CDR3 protein is CASSSPTGGFEQFF. The DNA for the CDR3 is TGTGCCAGCAGCTCTCCGACAGGGGGCTTTGAGCAGTTCTTC.

In regard to this clone: Additional DNA sequences in this sample encode the identical CDR3. The V call is TRBV11-2, the J call TRBJ2-3, with TRBD2 matching 8 bases. CDR3 length equals 14 residues. The V segment lost 3 bases and the J segment 3 bases; nucleotides outside the gene matches: 2. Germline V gene lookup returns CDR1 SGHAT and CDR2 FQNNGV. In nucleotides, the CDR3 is TGTGCCAGCAGCTTCAGCGGGGGTACAGATACGCAGTATTTT. Translated, it gives CASSFSGGTDTQYF.

The V and J genes are TRBV14 and TRBJ2-7, with TRBD2 matching over 8 bases. Germline loops: CDR1 SGHDN, CDR2 FVKESK. V lost 0 bases and J lost 0; bases outside the gene matches: 16. This CDR3 contains 20 residues. CDR3 protein: CASSQDGPSPVTSVSYEQYF. The CDR3 bases are TGTGCCAGCAGCCAAGATGGGCCCTCCCCTGTGACTAGCGTCTCCTACGAGCAGTACTTC.

The genes are TRBV5-1 and TRBJ2-1; 16 nucleotides agree with TRBD2. CDR1 SGHRS and CDR2 YFSETQ come from the germline V gene. Losses at the gene ends were 6 bases for V and 4 bases for J; bases not matched to a gene: 1. This CDR3 comprises 15 residues. The CDR3 loop reads CASKGLAGGYNEQFF. The DNA for the CDR3 is TGCGCCAGCAAGGGACTAGCGGGAGGGTACAATGAGCAGTTCTTC.

Remarks on this clone: Different DNA sequences within this sample yield the same CDR3. The chain recombines TRBV7-2 with TRBJ2-7, with a tentative D call TRBD1 (6 bases). Germline V lookup: CDR1 SGHTA, CDR2 FQGNSA. This CDR3 has 14 amino acids. V lost 1 base and J lost 0, with 7 bases in between. The CDR3 nucleotides are TGTGCCAGCAGCTTAGGGACAGTCTCCTACGAGCAGTACTTC. This encodes CASSLGTVSYEQYF.

The chain couples TRBV11-1 to TRBJ1-3; tentatively, D is TRBD1 (5 bases). The CDR3 extends over 15 amino acids. Looked up from germline, CDR1 is SGHAT and CDR2 is FQDESV (reference sequence). V was trimmed by 5 bases and J by 0 bases, leaving 11 bases between them. CDR3 in DNA: TGTGCCAGCAGCCCAGGGACGGCCTCTGGAAACACCATATATTTT. Amino acids: CASSPGTASGNTIYF.

Remarks on this clone: Germline and junction disagree at one end, which may indicate a read error. This chain connects TRBV2 to TRBJ1-2; D is unclear. This CDR3 has 11 residues. CDR1 is SNHLY and CDR2 is FYNNEI in the germline V gene. CDR3 nucleotides: TGTGCCAGCAGGACTAACTCTGGCTACACCTTC. This gives the protein CASRTNSGYTF.

The rearrangement uses TRBV28 and TRBJ2-4; TRBD1 is a possible D gene (6 bases). V lost 5 bases, J lost 1 base, and 12 bases lay in between. The CDR3 consists of 15 residues. CDR1 and CDR2 from the germline V gene are MDHEN and SYDVKM. CDR3 DNA sequence: TGTGCCAGCAGTAAGGGGGAATTGGCCAAAAACATTCAGTACTTC. Translation gives CASSKGELAKNIQYF.

The V and J genes are TRBV9 and TRBJ1-2; perhaps TRBD1 as D (6 bases). Germline assignment: CDR1 SGDLS and CDR2 YYNGEE. The CDR3 covers 15 residues. V lost 4 bases and J 2 bases, leaving 15 bases between the germline ends. CDR3 DNA sequence: TGTGCCAGCAGCCTCTCGACAGGTTCGAACTATGGCTACACCTTC. Its protein product is CASSLSTGSNYGYTF.

The rearrangement links TRBV7-3 to TRBJ2-1; TRBD1 aligns across 8 bases. CDR1 and CDR2 (germline): SGHTA, FQGTGA. CDR3 length: 15 amino acids. The V segment lost 5 bases and the J segment 8 bases; nucleotides outside the gene matches: 11. CDR3 sequence reads: CASSHGQGALYEQFF. In DNA, the CDR3 is TGTGCCAGCAGCCATGGGCAGGGGGCTTTGTATGAGCAGTTCTTC.

The chain carries TRBV7-2 and TRBJ1-1; D is uncertain. The V gene lost 1 base and the J gene lost 0 bases, with 12 bases spanning the gap. The CDR3 extends over 16 amino acids. Germline V CDR1 and CDR2: SGHTA, FQGNSA. The CDR3 DNA reads as TGTGCCAGCAGCTTAGTTCCGCTTTCAATGAACACTGAAGCTTTCTTT. The encoded protein is CASSLVPLSMNTEAFF.

This chain uses TRBV18 with TRBJ1-2; D is ambiguous. CDR1 and CDR2 (germline): KGHSH, LQKENI. The CDR3 extends over 13 amino acids. Trimming left V 9 bases short and J 0 bases short, with 11 bases between. The CDR3 spells CASRSDPNYGYTF. CDR3 coding DNA: TGTGCCAGTAGGTCAGATCCTAACTATGGCTACACCTTC.

This chain uses TRBV19 with TRBJ1-5, with a tentative D call TRBD1 (5 bases). The ends were cut back, 3 bases at V and 3 bases at J, with 15 bases in the middle. CDR1 is LNHDA, CDR2 SQIVND, per germline (reference sequence). This CDR3 spans 16 amino acids. The DNA of the CDR3 is TGTGCCAGTAGTATCTCGGGACGGTCATACAATCAGCCCCAGCATTTT. This sequence encodes CASSISGRSYNQPQHF.

This clone appeared a few times. The chain carries TRBV30 and TRBJ2-2; maybe TRBD1 (5 bases). There are 13 residues in the CDR3. Trimming removed 7 bases from V and 0 bases from J, with 9 bases in between. Germline CDR1 is GTSNPN and CDR2 is SVGIG (reference sequence). The CDR3 here is CASARANTGELFF. CDR3 coding DNA: TGTGCCTCGGCCAGGGCGAACACCGGGGAGCTGTTTTTT. Combining the CDR3 with reference TRBV30 and TRBJ2-2 gives the whole variable domain SQTIHQWPATLVQPVGSPLSLECTVEGTSNPNLYWYRQAAGRGLQLLFYSVGIGQISSEVPQNLSASRPQDRQFILSSKKLLLSDSGFYLCASARANTGELFFGEGSRLTVL.

This chain links TRBV9 with TRBJ2-5; D may be TRBD1 (5 bases). Germline V gene lookup returns CDR1 SGDLS and CDR2 YYNGEE. This CDR3 has 13 residues. V gave up 0 bases and J gave up 12 bases, with 15 bases separating them. CDR3 region: CASSVEFWGPEYF. DNA for the CDR3: TGTGCCAGCAGCGTAGAGTTCTGGGGCCCAGAGTACTTC.

This clone was seen once. This chain connects TRBV19 to TRBJ1-5; TRBD1 might be the D (5 bases). This CDR3 is 15 amino acids long. Looked up from germline, CDR1 is LNHDA and CDR2 is SQIVND (reference sequence). V gave up 6 bases and J gave up 6 bases, with 18 bases separating them. CDR3 amino acids: CASRNNGGSSQPQHF. The DNA of the CDR3 is TGTGCCAGTAGGAACAACGGGGGAAGTAGTCAGCCCCAGCATTTT.